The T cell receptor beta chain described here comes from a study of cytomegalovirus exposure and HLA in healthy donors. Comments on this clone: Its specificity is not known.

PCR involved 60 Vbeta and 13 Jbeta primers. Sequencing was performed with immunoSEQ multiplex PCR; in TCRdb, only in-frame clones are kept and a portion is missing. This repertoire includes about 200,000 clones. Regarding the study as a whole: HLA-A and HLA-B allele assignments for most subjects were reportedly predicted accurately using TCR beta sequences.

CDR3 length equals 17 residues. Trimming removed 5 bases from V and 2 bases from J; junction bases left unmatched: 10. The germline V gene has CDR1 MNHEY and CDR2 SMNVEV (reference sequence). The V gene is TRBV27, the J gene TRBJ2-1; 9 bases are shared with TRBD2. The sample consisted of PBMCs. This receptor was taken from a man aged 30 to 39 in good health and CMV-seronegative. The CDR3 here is CASSTPLTSGAYNEQFF. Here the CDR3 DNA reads TGTGCCAGCAGTACCCCACTGACTAGCGGAGCCTACAATGAGCAGTTCTTC.